This TCR beta chain stems from a study of Graves' ophthalmopathy and Graves' hyperthyroidism. Study-wide results and caveats: Sensitivity reached approximately 85% and specificity 75% to 82% for a 13-signature model separating ophthalmopathy from stable hyperthyroidism.

As the starting material, more than 7.5 ml of fresh peripheral blood yielded the PBMCs. This clonotype was observed at least ten times. What it recognizes is unknown. Amplification targeted the TCR beta CDR3 regions, with RNA transcripts as the source material. Second-round multiplex PCR came after a first-round RT-PCR that employed HTBI primers. TCRdb analysed the multiplex PCR reads with MiXCR anew, one entry per CDR3 protein. The sample consists of roughly 400,000 distinct CDR3 sequences, about 18% of them appearing once. The receptor was isolated from an adult woman with stable Graves' hyperthyroidism. What was sequenced was peripheral blood.

The CDR3 DNA reads TGTGCCAGCAGTTTCGTAGGGCGGGGGGGAGAGCAGTACTTC. Its translation: CASSFVGRGGEQYF. V is TRBV12-3 or TRBV12-4 and J is TRBJ2-7; 9 nucleotides match TRBD2. This CDR3 is built from 14 residues. V lost 3 bases to trimming and J lost 7 bases; unmatched junction nucleotides: 7.